Listed here are 18 T cell receptor beta chains from one sample, sequenced in a study of technical replicates of blood from a few donors. Assay used: immunoSEQ multiplex PCR; TCRdb lists only in-frame clones, some missing. The table records 100,000 or so clones, about 95% of them present only once. Sequences were obtained from T cells isolated from PBMCs. These receptors all come from a human donor in good health.

This chain uses TRBV7-9 with TRBJ1-1, with TRBD1 matching over 7 bases. This CDR3 is 11 amino acids long. Germline CDR1 and CDR2: SEHNR and FQNEAQ (reference sequence). J gave up 8 bases and V 6 bases, and 3 bases lay outside the gene matches. In DNA, the CDR3 is TGTGCCAGCAGGTTGGGACAGGAAGCTTTCTTT. Residues: CASRLGQEAFF. The variable domain in full, with the rest retrieved from reference TRBV7-9 and TRBJ1-1, is DTGVSQNPRHKITKRGQNVTFRCDPISEHNRLYWYRQTLGQGPEFLTYFQNEAQLEKSRLLSDRFSAERPKGSFSTLEIQRTEQGDSAMYLCASRLGQEAFFGQGTRLTVV.

The CDR3 DNA sequence: TGTGCCAGCAGCCTTGGAAGGGAGTACAATGAGCAGTTCTTC. It yields the protein CASSLGREYNEQFF. This rearrangement joins TRBV11-2 to TRBJ2-1; the D gene is possibly TRBD2 (5 bases). The ends were cut back, 5 bases at V and 4 bases at J, with 12 bases in the middle. The CDR3 is made up of 14 amino acids. Per germline, CDR1 SGHAT and CDR2 FQNNGV.

J is TRBJ2-7 and V is TRBV7-8; 9 bases agree with TRBD2. J gave up 4 bases and V 3 bases, and 7 bases lay outside the gene matches. Germline values: CDR1 SGHVS, CDR2 FQNEAQ. This CDR3 contains 15 residues. Here the CDR3 reads CASSFETSGRYEQYF. The CDR3 DNA is TGTGCCAGCAGCTTTGAGACTAGCGGAAGGTACGAGCAGTACTTC.

The chain recombines TRBV9 with TRBJ2-1, with 8 bases aligning to TRBD2. With V trimmed by 4 bases and J by 15 bases, 12 bases remained unmatched. Germline CDR1 SGDLS, CDR2 YYNGEE. The CDR3 spans 13 residues. The CDR3: CASSPGGGGGGFF. The CDR3 bases are TGTGCCAGCAGCCCCGGGGGGGGTGGGGGTGGGTTCTTC.

Of note for this clone: Distinct nucleotide sequences in the sample also encode this CDR3. In nucleotides, the CDR3 is TGTGCCAGCAGTTCCATGAACACTGAAGCTTTCTTT. Residues: CASSSMNTEAFF. The rearrangement links TRBV28 to TRBJ1-1; D call uncertain. Per the germline V gene, CDR1 is MDHEN and CDR2 is SYDVKM. V was trimmed by 4 bases and J by 0 bases, leaving 3 bases between them. The length of the CDR3 is 12 residues. Complete variable domain (other parts from reference TRBV28 and TRBJ1-1): DVKVTQSSRYLVKRTGEKVFLECVQDMDHENMFWYRQDPGLGLRLIYFSYDVKMKEKGDIPEGYSVSREKKERFSLILESASTNQTSMYLCASSSMNTEAFFGQGTRLTVV.

Worth noting for this clone: At one of its ends the junction is not consistent with the germline gene, which may arise from a read error. This rearrangement joins TRBV7-7 to TRBJ2-5; D is unresolved. This CDR3 comprises 11 residues. The germline V gene encodes CDR1 SSHAT and CDR2 FNYEAQ (reference sequence). CDR3 nucleotide sequence: TGTGCTAGCAGCTCCGGAGAGACCCAGTACTTC. It translates to CASSSGETQYF.

The chain couples TRBV5-1 to TRBJ1-2; 8 bases agree with TRBD1. Germline V gene lookup returns CDR1 SGHRS and CDR2 YFSETQ. Germline trimming cut 0 bases from V and 2 bases from J; bases unmatched to any gene: 0. The CDR3 spans 14 residues. CDR3 residues: CASSLAGGNYGYTF. As DNA, the CDR3 is TGCGCCAGCAGCTTGGCAGGGGGCAACTATGGCTACACCTTC.

This chain joins TRBV29-1 and TRBJ2-7, with 11 bases matching TRBD1. CDR3 length: 16 residues. Germline trimming cut 2 bases from V and 1 base from J; bases unmatched to any gene: 7. Germline CDR1 SQVTM, CDR2 ANQGSEA. CDR3 in amino acids: CSVESLGDRGSYEQYF. CDR3 DNA: TGCAGCGTTGAAAGCCTGGGGGACAGGGGGTCCTACGAGCAGTACTTC.

The J gene is TRBJ1-1, the V gene TRBV11-3; D gene ambiguous. The CDR3 is 16 amino acids. Between the trimmed V and J ends, which lost 0 bases and 5 bases, there was a span of 16 bases. CDR1 is SGHNT, CDR2 YENEEA, per germline. The CDR3 protein is CASSLDLRVKVTEAFF. As DNA, the CDR3 is TGTGCCAGCAGCTTAGACCTCCGGGTGAAGGTTACTGAAGCTTTCTTT.

The rearrangement joins TRBV2 to TRBJ2-5; D unclear. CDR1 SNHLY and CDR2 FYNNEI come from the germline V gene. Trimming took 10 bases from V and 7 from J, leaving 16 bases between them. The CDR3 is made up of 12 amino acids. CDR3 in amino acids: CANLAWHRTQYF. The CDR3 DNA is TGTGCCAACCTGGCCTGGCATCGGACCCAGTACTTC. Complete variable domain (other parts from reference TRBV2 and TRBJ2-5): EPEVTQTPSHQVTQMGQEVILRCVPISNHLYFYWYRQILGQKVEFLVSFYNNEISEKSEIFDDQFSVERPDGSNFTLKIRSTKLEDSAMYFCANLAWHRTQYFGPGTRLLVL.

This clone showed up just a few times. The chain uses TRBV7-9 and TRBJ1-5, with 7 bases identical to TRBD1. The germline CDR1 and CDR2 sequences are SEHNR and FQNEAQ (reference sequence). V lost 5 bases to trimming and J lost 1 base; unmatched junction nucleotides: 2. The CDR3 is made up of 14 amino acids. CDR3 nucleotide sequence: TGTGCCAGCAGCAAGGGGGCCAGCAATCAGCCCCAGCATTTT. Protein product: CASSKGASNQPQHF.

The chain links TRBV28 to TRBJ1-2; 7 positions agree with TRBD1. The CDR3 is 14 amino acids. The V and J ends lost 1 base and 7 bases, in that order; junction bases with no gene match: 6. Germline-derived CDR1 and CDR2 are MDHEN and SYDVKM. The CDR3 DNA is TGTGCCAGCAGTTTATACCGGGACAGAACTGGCTACACCTTC. It translates to CASSLYRDRTGYTF.

The CDR3: CASSLRSDGRYSGANVLTF. CDR3 nucleotides: TGTGCCAGCAGTTTAAGGTCTGACGGGAGGTACTCTGGGGCCAACGTCCTGACTTTC. V gene TRBV28 combines with J gene TRBJ2-6; 7 nucleotides line up with TRBD2. The CDR3 sequence is 19 residues long. Trimming removed 2 bases from V and 0 bases from J; junction bases left unmatched: 10. The germline V gene encodes CDR1 MDHEN and CDR2 SYDVKM.

The chain links TRBV7-3 to TRBJ1-1; the D is unclear. Germline CDR1 SGHTA, CDR2 FQGTGA. This CDR3 is built from 10 residues. Trimming removed 7 bases from V and 10 bases from J, with 10 bases in between. CDR3 sequence: CASMAARAFF. The CDR3 DNA reads TGTGCCAGCATGGCGGCACGAGCTTTCTTT.

V is TRBV7-2 and J is TRBJ1-1; maybe TRBD1 (5 bases). This CDR3 comprises 17 residues. V lost 5 bases and J 5 bases, leaving 24 bases between the germline ends. Germline V CDR1 and CDR2: SGHTA, FQGNSA. The CDR3 region is CASSPMRRGPLVTEAFF. The CDR3 nucleotides are TGTGCCAGCAGCCCTATGAGGAGGGGACCTTTGGTGACTGAAGCTTTCTTT.

The V and J genes are TRBV30 and TRBJ2-7, with TRBD2 identical over 15 bases. The CDR3 totals 15 residues. Germline V lookup: CDR1 GTSNPN, CDR2 SVGIG (reference sequence). The V gene end was trimmed by 3 bases and the J gene end by 8 bases; junction bases not matched to a gene: 8. CDR3 DNA: TGTGCCTGGAGGGGGGGACTAGCGGGGGGCACACAGCAGTACTTC. Translated: CAWRGGLAGGTQQYF.

J is TRBJ1-6 and V is TRBV27, with a weak D call TRBD1 (6 bases). The germline CDR1 and CDR2 sequences are MNHEY and SMNVEV (reference sequence). The CDR3 totals 19 residues. V was cut by 3 bases and J by 9 bases, with 27 bases left in between. DNA of the CDR3: TGTGCCAGCAGTTTCTCCTCAACTTACCAGGGGCTGAGAGGTTCACCCCTCCACTTT. Translating it yields CASSFSSTYQGLRGSPLHF.

The chain links TRBV29-1 to TRBJ1-1; no firm D call. Germline V CDR1 and CDR2: SQVTM, ANQGSEA. The CDR3 runs to 16 residues. Trimming left V 4 bases short and J 3 bases short, with 21 bases between. The CDR3 DNA reads as TGCAGCGTTGTCGTCCAGAGGGCCCAAGGTGACACTGAAGCTTTCTTT. Translation: CSVVVQRAQGDTEAFF.